Listed here are 20 T cell receptor beta chains from one sample, sequenced in a study of T cells in Graves' hyperthyroidism and ophthalmopathy. Regions amplified from RNA transcripts were the TCR beta CDR3 regions. The primer set for the first-round RT-PCR of the TCR CDR3 was HTBI. A single record per CDR3 protein comes from TCRdb applying MiXCR to the multiplex PCR reads. The top ten hold about 8.9% of the sample, which has about 840,000 distinct CDR3 sequences, approximately 40% seen once. The sample consisted of blood. Source of these receptors: a man aged 18-30 years with Graves' hyperthyroidism.

This clonotype was recorded once. The chain combines TRBV7-9 with TRBJ1-6; D is unclear. V gave up 5 bases and J gave up 4 bases, with 6 bases separating them. The CDR3 loop spans 13 amino acids. Per the germline V gene, CDR1 is SEHNR and CDR2 is FQNEAQ (reference sequence). As DNA, the CDR3 is TGTGCCAGCAGCCCTTCGTATAATTCACCCCTCCACTTT. Protein sequence: CASSPSYNSPLHF.

CDR3 sequence reads: CASSLDFGTTYEQYF. CDR3 bases: TGTGCCAGCAGTTTAGACTTCGGGACTACCTACGAGCAGTACTTC. The rearrangement uses TRBV12-3 or TRBV12-4 and TRBJ2-7; TRBD2 agrees at 7 bases. The V and J ends lost 1 base and 2 bases, in that order; junction bases with no gene match: 5. The CDR3 length is 15 residues.

J is TRBJ2-2 and V is TRBV12-3 or TRBV12-4; the D gene is possibly TRBD2 (6 bases). CDR3 length: 14 amino acids. V was cut by 8 bases and J by 7 bases, with 17 bases left in between. CDR3 region: CASAPGTPSGELFF. The CDR3 DNA reads TGTGCCAGCGCACCCGGGACTCCAAGCGGGGAGCTGTTTTTT.

This clonotype was counted many times. CDR3 nucleotide sequence: TGTGCCAGTAGTATGATGGGAGCTCAGCCCCAGCATTTT. It translates to CASSMMGAQPQHF. The chain links TRBV19 to TRBJ1-5; D is unresolved. V lost 3 bases to trimming and J lost 6 bases, with 9 bases between them. This CDR3 spans 13 amino acids. Germline CDR1 LNHDA, CDR2 SQIVND (reference sequence). Filled out from reference TRBV19 and TRBJ1-5, the complete variable domain reads DGGITQSPKYLFRKEGQNVTLSCEQNLNHDAMYWYRQDPGQGLRLIYYSQIVNDFQKGDIAEGYSVSREKKESFPLTVTSAQKNPTAFYLCASSMMGAQPQHFGDGTRLSIL.

A few counts support this clonotype. This chain uses TRBV2 with TRBJ1-2; 7 bases are shared with TRBD1. CDR3 length equals 15 residues. The J segment lost 0 bases and the V segment lost 8 bases, leaving 9 bases of the junction unmatched. Looked up from germline, CDR1 is SNHLY and CDR2 is FYNNEI. CDR3 DNA: TGTGCCAGCCCCGTCACAGGGGCTCCTAACTATGGCTACACCTTC. This encodes CASPVTGAPNYGYTF. Using reference TRBV2 and TRBJ1-2 for the parts outside the CDR3, the full variable domain is EPEVTQTPSHQVTQMGQEVILRCVPISNHLYFYWYRQILGQKVEFLVSFYNNEISEKSEIFDDQFSVERPDGSNFTLKIRSTKLEDSAMYFCASPVTGAPNYGYTFGSGTRLTVV.

This clonotype was seen a few times. The junction and the germline gene differ at one end; a read error may be behind it. The V gene is TRBV7-9, the J gene TRBJ2-5; perhaps TRBD2 as D (5 bases). CDR1 and CDR2 (germline): SEHNR, FQNEAQ (reference sequence). This CDR3 region has 15 residues. The CDR3 region is CASSPLSAEGETQYF. For the CDR3, the DNA is TGCGCCAGCAGTCCGTTGTCGGCCGAGGGAGAGACCCAGTACTTC.

The chain carries TRBV10-3 and TRBJ1-4; D is possibly TRBD1 (6 bases). Per germline, CDR1 ENHRY and CDR2 SYGVKD. This CDR3 has 13 residues. With 6 bases removed from V and 6 bases from J, the gap between germline ends came to 11 bases. In nucleotides, the CDR3 is TGTGCCATCAGGCAGGGGTTGGATGAAAAACTGTTTTTT. This gives the protein CAIRQGLDEKLFF.

A few counts support this clonotype. J is TRBJ2-7 and V is TRBV19; D unclear. Between the trimmed V and J ends, which lost 4 bases and 3 bases, there was a span of 7 bases. The CDR3 consists of 12 residues. Germline V gene sequence: CDR1 LNHDA, CDR2 SQIVND (reference sequence). The CDR3 region is CASSTGRYEQYF. DNA of the CDR3: TGTGCCAGTAGTACCGGACGCTACGAGCAGTACTTC.

The chain couples TRBV5-1 to TRBJ1-1, with 9 bases lining up with TRBD1. The CDR3 has 16 amino acids. V lost 4 bases to trimming and J lost 3 bases; unmatched junction nucleotides: 10. CDR1 SGHRS and CDR2 YFSETQ come from the germline V gene. CDR3 in DNA: TGCGCCAGCAGCGCAGGGACAGGGAATGTGGACACTGAAGCTTTCTTT. As protein: CASSAGTGNVDTEAFF.

The chain links TRBV25-1 to TRBJ2-5; D gene unclear. The CDR3 is 13 amino acids. Germline CDR1 and CDR2: MGHDK and SYGVNS. V dropped 8 bases and J dropped 2 bases, with 12 bases sitting between them. The CDR3 region has the DNA TGTGCCAGCTATACCGGCGGACAAGAGACCCAGTACTTC. Its translation: CASYTGGQETQYF. The entire variable domain, with the rest obtained from reference TRBV25-1 and TRBJ2-5, is as follows: EADIYQTPRYLVIGTGKKITLECSQTMGHDKMYWYQQDPGMELHLIHYSYGVNSTEKGDLSSESTVSRIRTEHFPLTLESARPSHTSQYLCASYTGGQETQYFGPGTRLLVL.

This clonotype was observed many times. This chain's CDR3 is CSARANNQPQHF. CDR3 sequence (DNA): TGCAGTGCCAGGGCCAACAATCAGCCCCAGCATTTT. The chain is built from TRBV20-1 and TRBJ1-5, with a tentative D call TRBD1 (5 bases). V was pared by 6 bases and J by 3 bases, with 9 bases between. CDR1 DFQATT and CDR2 SNEGSKA come from the germline V gene (reference sequence). The CDR3 extends over 12 amino acids.

This clonotype occurred many times. The genes are TRBV7-6 and TRBJ1-1, with D hard to call. CDR3 length: 13 amino acids. V lost 6 bases and J lost 0, with 8 bases in between. Germline V gives CDR1 SGHVS, CDR2 FNYEAQ. CDR3 in DNA: TGTGCCAGCAGGGGCAGACTGAACACTGAAGCTTTCTTT. It encodes CASRGRLNTEAFF.

In its sample, this clonotype was seen many times. The chain uses TRBV7-9 and TRBJ1-5; TRBD1 matches 11 bases. The J segment lost 9 bases and the V segment lost 7 bases, leaving 5 bases of the junction unmatched. The CDR3 is 13 residues long. Germline CDR1 is SEHNR and CDR2 is FQNEAQ (reference sequence). The CDR3 reads CASMGTGGPPQHF. In DNA form, the CDR3 reads TGTGCCAGCATGGGGACAGGGGGTCCGCCCCAGCATTTT.

This clonotype was seen a single time. A read error may be the cause here, since a much bigger clone is one base away. In this CDR3 the conserved last residue, phenylalanine or tryptophan, is missing, so a read error is likely. J is TRBJ1-1 and V is TRBV29-1, with a possible D match to TRBD1 (6 bases). V gave up 2 bases and J gave up 4 bases, with 17 bases separating them. Germline CDR1 SQVTM, CDR2 ANQGSEA. This CDR3 spans 15 amino acids. The CDR3 DNA follows: TGCAGCGTTGAATATGCGGGGGCCGGGGGCACTGAAGCTTTCCTT. Encoded protein: CSVEYAGAGGTEAFL.

This clonotype was seen ten or more times. The J gene is TRBJ2-5, the V gene TRBV20-1, with D hard to call. V was pared by 5 bases and J by 0 bases, with 13 bases between. CDR1 DFQATT and CDR2 SNEGSKA come from the germline V gene (reference sequence). The CDR3 extends over 14 amino acids. CDR3 amino acids: CSAPQEVNQETQYF. In nucleotides, the CDR3 is TGCAGTGCTCCCCAAGAGGTGAACCAAGAGACCCAGTACTTC.

This clonotype was counted many times. The rearrangement links TRBV12-3 or TRBV12-4 to TRBJ1-1; the D is unclear. Trimming cost V 3 bases and J 1 base, with 6 bases left between them. The length of the CDR3 is 13 residues. Here the CDR3 reads CASSLRENTEAFF. CDR3 nucleotide sequence: TGTGCCAGCAGTTTGAGGGAGAACACTGAAGCTTTCTTT.

This clonotype was seen a handful of times. This chain joins TRBV19 and TRBJ2-3; TRBD2 matches 8 bases. The J segment lost 4 bases and the V segment lost 7 bases, leaving 10 bases of the junction unmatched. Per the germline V gene, CDR1 is LNHDA and CDR2 is SQIVND (reference sequence). There are 15 residues in the CDR3. CDR3 amino acids: CASTPPGGIADTQYF. DNA of the CDR3: TGTGCCAGTACTCCCCCGGGGGGGATCGCAGATACGCAGTATTTT.

There are a few counts of this clonotype. The V and J genes are TRBV2 and TRBJ2-7; 10 bases are shared with TRBD1. This CDR3 contains 14 residues. The V segment lost 4 bases and the J segment 6 bases; nucleotides outside the gene matches: 6. CDR1 is SNHLY and CDR2 is FYNNEI in the germline V gene. The CDR3 region is CASSAGTGVGEQYF. DNA for the CDR3: TGTGCCAGCAGTGCTGGGACAGGGGTCGGCGAGCAGTACTTC.

This clonotype was detected only once. This rearrangement joins TRBV9 to TRBJ2-7; D uncertain. The CDR3 is 12 amino acids. From germline, CDR1 is SGDLS and CDR2 YYNGEE. The V end lost 4 bases, the J end lost 3 bases, and 8 bases lay between the germline ends. The CDR3 reads CASSQIHYEQYF. CDR3 in DNA: TGTGCCAGCAGCCAGATCCACTACGAGCAGTACTTC.

The gene calls are TRBV19 and TRBJ2-7; 7 bases fit TRBD2. The length of the CDR3 is 14 residues. Per the germline V gene, CDR1 is LNHDA and CDR2 is SQIVND (reference sequence). With V trimmed by 6 bases and J by 2 bases, 7 bases remained unmatched. The CDR3 nucleotides are TGTGCCAGTAGCAACCCCGGGACTACCTACGAGCAGTACTTC. Translation gives CASSNPGTTYEQYF.